This T cell receptor (beta chain) was obtained from a study of blood T cell repertoires in COVID-19. V lost 6 bases and J 3 bases, leaving 15 bases between the germline ends. This CDR3 region has 15 residues. Germline CDR1 and CDR2: MNHEY and SMNVEV (reference sequence). Repertoires were generated with immunoSEQ multiplex PCR, while TCRdb's copy carries only in-frame clones and drops some. Of some 250,000 clones listed, roughly 87% were seen once; the top ten hold 0.7% to 0.85%. The chain uses TRBV27 and TRBJ2-1; D unclear. Sequencing used peripheral blood. This TCR was sampled from a woman aged 30 to 39 with acute or convalescent COVID-19. The CDR3 DNA reads TGTGCCAGCAGCCCAACAGACCCCTTCTACAATGAGCAGTTCTTC. This gives the protein CASSPTDPFYNEQFF.